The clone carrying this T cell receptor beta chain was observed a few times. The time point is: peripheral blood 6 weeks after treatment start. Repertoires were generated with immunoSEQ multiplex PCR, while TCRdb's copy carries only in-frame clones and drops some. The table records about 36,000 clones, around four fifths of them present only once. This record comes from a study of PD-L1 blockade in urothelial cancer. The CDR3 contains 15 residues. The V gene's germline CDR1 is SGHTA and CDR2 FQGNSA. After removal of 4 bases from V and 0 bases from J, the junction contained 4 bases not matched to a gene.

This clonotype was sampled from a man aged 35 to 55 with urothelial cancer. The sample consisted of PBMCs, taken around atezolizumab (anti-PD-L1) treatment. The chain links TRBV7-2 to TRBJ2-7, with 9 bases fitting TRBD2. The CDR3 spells CASSYSGSPSYEQYF. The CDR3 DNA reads TGTGCCAGCAGCTATAGCGGGAGTCCCTCCTACGAGCAGTACTTC.